The rows below give T cell receptor beta chains drawn from one sample of a study of blood T cells in healthy people across ages. TCRdb reanalysed the 5' RACE reads using MiXCR and keeps one entry per CDR3 protein. Here the sample spans roughly 1,500,000 distinct CDR3 sequences, roughly a third being singletons. The material sequenced was blood. Receptors were obtained from a woman in her 30s in good health. The CDR3 runs from the conserved cysteine through the conserved F or W. The order of the fields is V gene, J gene, CDR3 protein.

TRBV30	TRBJ2-7	CAWSVGQTTYEQYF
TRBV4-1	TRBJ2-7	CASSPSGALSSYEQYF
TRBV20-1	TRBJ2-3	CSARDWTSGSTDTQYF
TRBV11-2	TRBJ2-5	CASSLRRTGGGETQYF
TRBV14	.	CASSHPGTAFYEQYF
TRBV20-1	TRBJ1-5	CSARGGGLRSNQPQHF
TRBV30	TRBJ1-2	CAWSTGTGGGYGYTF
TRBV7-8	.	CASSKGPVGLGWDYEQYF
TRBV7-2	TRBJ2-1	CASSLAGPKKGEQFF
TRBV12-3/TRBV12-4	TRBJ2-3	CASSFGTSGSTQYF
TRBV7-2	TRBJ2-5	CASSLGLAPSETQYF
TRBV27	TRBJ2-5	CASGGGQGVGETQYF
TRBV27	TRBJ2-1	CASRKTSGGAYEQFF
TRBV7-8	TRBJ2-7	CASSPGTSWREQYF
TRBV3-1	TRBJ2-6	CASSLNPGANILTF
TRBV12-3/TRBV12-4	TRBJ1-4	CASSLARSRGSRLPNEKLFF
TRBV10-3	TRBJ1-2	CAITTAPNYGYTF
TRBV6-1	TRBJ1-5	CASRAGQNQPQHF
TRBV19	TRBJ1-2	CASKTRKGTYGYTF
TRBV10-2	TRBJ2-1	CASSESATYYEQFF
TRBV20-1	TRBJ2-7	CSARYLRDSYSYEQYF
TRBV29-1	TRBJ1-2	CSAERHSDGYTF
TRBV7-2	TRBJ2-7	CASSLEDVYEQYF
TRBV3-1	TRBJ1-2	CASSLQGRQNYGYTF
TRBV6-1	TRBJ1-1	CASRGETEAFF
TRBV11-2	TRBJ1-5	CASSINSNRPQHF
TRBV9	TRBJ2-1	CASSVDRGSEQFF
TRBV10-1	.	CASSEESGAAEQYF
TRBV4-1	TRBJ2-1	CASSQAGDLVLFF
TRBV7-6	TRBJ2-5	CASSLGTAQGVRKGGTQYF
TRBV15	TRBJ1-6	CATSRDRDNSPLHF
TRBV12-3/TRBV12-4	TRBJ1-2	CASRPGQGGIYTF
TRBV6-2/TRBV6-3	TRBJ2-2	CASSRLAYTGELFF
TRBV2	TRBJ1-1	CASSESADTEAFF
TRBV30	TRBJ1-1	CAWFVSLTEAFF
TRBV20-1	TRBJ1-1	CRTGQGLMNTEAFF
TRBV20-1	TRBJ2-7	CSARGTGGFEQYF
TRBV29-1	TRBJ2-4	CSVGSPAGGFEQYF
TRBV4-1	TRBJ1-5	CASSQQGEGNQPQHF
TRBV20-1	TRBJ2-7	CSAQTSGPYEQYF
TRBV4-1	TRBJ2-5	CASSPAWARETQYF
TRBV18	TRBJ1-1	CASSRRESPGARVTEAFF